These 7 T cell receptor beta chains were sequenced from one sample in a study of identical twins. Each CDR3 protein is one row after TCRdb ran MiXCR on the 5' RACE reads. The sample consists of 150,000 or so distinct CDR3 sequences, roughly 3.2% of them appearing once. Material for sequencing was memory T cells sorted from blood. These receptors were collected from a man in his late teens or twenties in good health.

The sample holds many counts of this clonotype. The rearrangement uses TRBV11-2 and TRBJ2-3; D is perhaps TRBD1 or TRBD2 (7 bases each). The CDR3 extends over 17 amino acids. Germline loops: CDR1 SGHAT, CDR2 FQNNGV. Trimming removed 7 bases at V and 0 bases at J, with 20 bases between. The DNA for the CDR3 is TGTGCCAGCACCCAGGGGGGGGCCTACCTTAGCACAGATACGCAGTATTTT. Its protein is CASTQGGAYLSTDTQYF.

This clonotype was seen ten or more times. The gene calls are TRBV28 and TRBJ1-5, with TRBD1 as a possible D gene (6 bases). The CDR3 contains 13 residues. Germline CDR1 and CDR2: MDHEN and SYDVKM. Between the trimmed V and J ends, which lost 6 bases and 6 bases, there was a span of 12 bases. The CDR3 DNA reads as TGTGCCAGCAGCCTAGGGGGGGTTCAGCCCCAGCATTTT. Protein sequence: CASSLGGVQPQHF.

The sample holds many counts of this clonotype. The V and J genes are TRBV5-1 and TRBJ1-2, with a tentative D call TRBD1 (5 bases). CDR1 and CDR2 (germline): SGHRS, YFSETQ. The V gene lost 0 bases and the J gene lost 4 bases, with 16 bases spanning the gap. CDR3 length: 16 amino acids. The CDR3 DNA sequence: TGCGCCAGCAGCTTGGGATCCACGGGACGGGTCTATGGCTACACCTTC. This codes for CASSLGSTGRVYGYTF.

This clonotype was recorded many times. This chain joins TRBV7-8 and TRBJ2-2; D gene unclear. The germline V gene has CDR1 SGHVS and CDR2 FQNEAQ. The CDR3 is made up of 14 amino acids. The germline V and J ends were trimmed by 7 bases and 2 bases, with 11 bases remaining between them. The CDR3 bases are TGTGCCAGCATCCCAAGGATCAACACCGGGGAGCTGTTTTTT. Protein sequence: CASIPRINTGELFF.

The sample holds many counts of this clonotype. The chain uses TRBV30 and TRBJ2-7; the D gene is possibly TRBD1 (6 bases). Deletions cut 0 bases from V and 3 bases from J, with 9 bases between. The CDR3 length is 13 residues. CDR1 is GTSNPN and CDR2 is SVGIG in the germline V gene (reference sequence). CDR3: CAWSVGQSYEQYF. DNA for the CDR3: TGTGCCTGGAGTGTAGGACAGAGCTACGAGCAGTACTTC. The whole variable domain, remainder taken from reference TRBV30 and TRBJ2-7, is SQTIHQWPATLVQPVGSPLSLECTVEGTSNPNLYWYRQAAGRGLQLLFYSVGIGQISSEVPQNLSASRPQDRQFILSSKKLLLSDSGFYLCAWSVGQSYEQYFGPGTRLTVT.

In its sample, this clonotype was seen many times. This chain connects TRBV20-1 to TRBJ2-1; D possibly corresponds to TRBD2 (5 bases). V lost 6 bases and J lost 3, with 18 bases in between. CDR1 is DFQATT, CDR2 SNEGSKA, per germline (reference sequence). CDR3 length: 15 residues. In nucleotides, the CDR3 is TGCAGTGCCGTGGAGGACTCGCAGAGCTACAATGAGCAGTTCTTC. Translated, it gives CSAVEDSQSYNEQFF.

In its sample, this clonotype was seen many times. The chain uses TRBV10-3 and TRBJ1-4; D perhaps matches TRBD1 (6 bases). V lost 4 bases and J lost 8, with 14 bases in between. The CDR3 has 14 amino acids. Looked up from germline, CDR1 is ENHRY and CDR2 is SYGVKD. CDR3 sequence: CAISAARGGEKLFF. DNA of the CDR3: TGTGCCATCAGTGCCGCCAGGGGAGGGGAAAAACTGTTTTTT.